One sample yielded the 25 T cell receptor beta chains listed below, sequenced in a study of blood T cells in healthy people across ages. Together with a sample-barcoded 5' primer, a J-beta primer mix was included in a second PCR lasting roughly 6 to 12 cycles. TCRdb re-derived calls from the 5' RACE reads in MiXCR, one entry per CDR3 protein. The sample has about 1.4 million distinct CDR3 sequences; roughly 64% are singletons. The specimen was blood. These receptors were taken from a man in his late teens or twenties in good health.

J is TRBJ1-2 and V is TRBV20-1; D may be TRBD1 (6 bases). The ends were cut back, 2 bases at V and 9 bases at J, with 19 bases in the middle. This CDR3 contains 14 residues. Looked up from germline, CDR1 is DFQATT and CDR2 is SNEGSKA (reference sequence). CDR3 DNA sequence: TGCAGTGCTAGACCCCCGGGGAATCAGGGGAGCTACACCTTC. This sequence encodes CSARPPGNQGSYTF.

This chain joins TRBV2 and TRBJ2-1; D might be TRBD2 (6 bases). Germline V gives CDR1 SNHLY, CDR2 FYNNEI. CDR3 length equals 14 residues. The V end lost 7 bases, the J end lost 3 bases, and 13 bases lay between the germline ends. CDR3 DNA sequence: TGTGCCAGCATCGGATTAGCGGACTACAATGAGCAGTTCTTC. Protein sequence: CASIGLADYNEQFF.

CDR3 nucleotides: TGTGCCAGCAGTTACGCGTCGGGACAGGGAAACTCCTACGAGCAGTACTTC. It encodes CASSYASGQGNSYEQYF. J is TRBJ2-7 and V is TRBV6-5; 9 nucleotides match TRBD1. Germline CDR1 is MNHEY and CDR2 is SVGAGI. The CDR3 totals 17 residues. V lost 2 bases and J lost 0; bases outside the gene matches: 8.

This clonotype was detected a few times. The rearrangement joins TRBV12-3 or TRBV12-4 to TRBJ1-2; TRBD1 matches 7 bases. The CDR3 loop spans 16 amino acids. The J segment lost 4 bases and the V segment lost 6 bases, leaving 14 bases of the junction unmatched. CDR3 protein: CASSQIQDRSIYGYTF. The CDR3 region has the DNA TGTGCCAGCAGCCAAATTCAGGACAGGTCAATCTATGGCTACACCTTC.

The V call is TRBV6-1, the J call TRBJ2-5; D is ambiguous. V was trimmed by 8 bases and J by 5 bases, leaving 18 bases between them. Germline CDR1 and CDR2: MNHNS and SASEGT. The CDR3 runs 14 residues. CDR3 sequence reads: CASDKGSGFETQYF. The CDR3, as DNA: TGTGCCAGCGACAAGGGCAGTGGGTTTGAGACCCAGTACTTC.

In its sample, this clonotype was seen a few times. The rearrangement uses TRBV20-1 and TRBJ2-7; no clear D gene. V gave up 2 bases and J gave up 5 bases, with 19 bases separating them. The CDR3 consists of 15 residues. Germline CDR1 is DFQATT and CDR2 is SNEGSKA (reference sequence). For the CDR3, the DNA is TGCAGTGCTAGATACCGACGTGGCCTAATCGACGAGCAGTACTTC. Amino acids: CSARYRRGLIDEQYF.

There are a few counts of this clonotype. The chain has TRBV4-1 and TRBJ2-5, with a tentative D call TRBD1 (6 bases). Germline loops: CDR1 MGHRA, CDR2 YSYEKL. The CDR3 runs 14 residues. V was shortened by 3 bases and J by 11 bases, with 19 bases between the two germline ends. The CDR3 bases are TGCGCCAGCAGCCATGGCAGGGGTGGTTGGGAGCAGTACTTC. Translated, it gives CASSHGRGGWEQYF.

The rearrangement uses TRBV6-5 and TRBJ2-4; no firm D call. The CDR3 has 13 amino acids. Looked up from germline, CDR1 is MNHEY and CDR2 is SVGAGI. Trimming shortened V by 4 bases and J by 6 bases, and 10 bases separated the two germline ends. In nucleotides, the CDR3 is TGTGCCAGCAGTTCGTCTTCCGGAAACATTCAGTACTTC. Its protein is CASSSSSGNIQYF.

The chain uses TRBV12-3 or TRBV12-4 and TRBJ1-2; maybe TRBD1 (5 bases). V lost 8 bases, J lost 8 bases, and 24 bases lay in between. CDR3 size: 15 residues. CDR3 in DNA: TGTGCCAGCGGGACCGTGAAGAATAGACTCGACGGCTACACCTTC. Protein sequence: CASGTVKNRLDGYTF.

This rearrangement joins TRBV20-1 to TRBJ2-1; 14 bases fit TRBD2. In germline, CDR1 is DFQATT, CDR2 SNEGSKA (reference sequence). Trimming removed 3 bases from V and 6 bases from J; junction bases left unmatched: 4. This CDR3 contains 15 residues. In DNA form, the CDR3 reads TGCAGTGCTAGTGGACTAGCGGGGGGACGCAATGAGCAGTTCTTC. This sequence encodes CSASGLAGGRNEQFF.

The V and J genes are TRBV4-1 and TRBJ2-5; possible D gene TRBD2, 5 bases. The CDR3 contains 17 residues. Trimming removed 3 bases at V and 1 base at J, with 18 bases between. Germline V gene lookup returns CDR1 MGHRA and CDR2 YSYEKL. The CDR3 sequence is CASSHPEAEPTQETQYF. The CDR3 DNA follows: TGCGCCAGCAGCCACCCTGAAGCGGAGCCCACCCAAGAGACCCAGTACTTC.

Comments on this clonotype: An end of the junction differs from the germline gene, which may be a read error. The chain couples TRBV29-1 to TRBJ1-4, with 7 positions matching TRBD1. This CDR3 is 13 amino acids long. Germline CDR1 SQVTM, CDR2 ANQGSEA. CDR3: CSVKDRETEKLFF. CDR3 coding DNA: TGCAGCGTTAAAGACAGGGAGACTGAAAAACTGTTTTTT.

The V gene is TRBV12-3 or TRBV12-4, the J gene TRBJ1-5; possible D gene TRBD1, 5 bases. This CDR3 spans 14 amino acids. Trimming removed 6 bases at V and 4 bases at J, with 13 bases between. The CDR3: CASRGDGPNQPQHF. The CDR3 bases are TGTGCCAGCAGGGGGGACGGGCCTAATCAGCCCCAGCATTTT.

This clonotype was observed a few times. This chain uses TRBV27 with TRBJ1-5; D might be TRBD1 (6 bases). Between the trimmed V and J ends, which lost 6 bases and 2 bases, there was a span of 11 bases. The CDR3 is 14 amino acids. The germline gives CDR1 MNHEY, CDR2 SMNVEV (reference sequence). CDR3 region: CASRGGLGNQPQHF. In DNA form, the CDR3 reads TGTGCCAGCAGAGGGGGGTTGGGCAATCAGCCCCAGCATTTT.

This chain uses TRBV7-9 with TRBJ2-5, with a possible D match to TRBD2 (6 bases). TRBJ2-7 explains the end of the DNA better; the J call may be wrong. Germline-derived CDR1 and CDR2 are SEHNR and FQNEAQ (reference sequence). This CDR3 comprises 13 residues. In nucleotides, the CDR3 is TGTGCCAGCAGCTTCGGGGGAATGGGCGAGCAGTACTTC. It yields the protein CASSFGGMGEQYF.

The chain recombines TRBV6-2 or TRBV6-3 with TRBJ2-1; 10 bases are a match to TRBD2. V was pared by 5 bases and J by 8 bases, with 9 bases of the junction left unmatched. The CDR3 contains 15 residues. Germline CDR1 reads MNHEY; CDR2 reads SVGEGT. Here the CDR3 DNA reads TGTGCCAGCAGTGCCAGCGGGGGGGCCACCGATGAGCAGTTCTTC. Translation gives CASSASGGATDEQFF.

The chain's CDR3 is CSARDRDYKQYF. In DNA form, the CDR3 reads TGCAGTGCTCGGGACAGAGATTACAAGCAGTACTTC. The chain joins TRBV20-1 to TRBJ2-7; 7 bases line up with TRBD1. The CDR3 sequence is 12 residues long. The V and J ends lost 5 bases and 8 bases, in that order; junction bases with no gene match: 9. Germline-derived CDR1 and CDR2 are DFQATT and SNEGSKA (reference sequence).

This clonotype was detected only a few times. The chain uses TRBV6-6 and TRBJ1-5; D may be TRBD1 (6 bases). Germline CDR1 reads MNHNY; CDR2 reads SVGAGI (reference sequence). CDR3 length equals 16 residues. With 11 bases removed from V and 2 bases from J, the gap between germline ends came to 22 bases. CDR3 loop: CAAKSSGTLGNQPQHF. DNA of the CDR3: TGTGCCGCCAAAAGTTCCGGGACATTGGGCAATCAGCCCCAGCATTTT.

This sequence joins TRBV6-6 and TRBJ2-3; 9 nucleotides agree with TRBD2. Losses at the gene ends were 5 bases for V and 5 bases for J; bases not matched to a gene: 11. Per the germline V gene, CDR1 is MNHNY and CDR2 is SVGAGI (reference sequence). This CDR3 has 16 residues. In DNA form, the CDR3 reads TGTGCCAGCAGTAATCCTCGAGCTAGCGGGGAAGATACGCAGTATTTT. Translation gives CASSNPRASGEDTQYF.

This chain uses TRBV15 with TRBJ2-5; D remains unclear. Germline lookup yields CDR1 LNHNV and CDR2 YYDKDF (reference sequence). CDR3 size: 14 residues. Trimming took off 1 base at V and 5 bases at J, with 11 bases between the two ends. CDR3: CATSRVSAFETQYF. The CDR3 DNA reads as TGTGCCACCAGCAGAGTATCTGCTTTCGAGACCCAGTACTTC.

The rearrangement links TRBV12-3 or TRBV12-4 to TRBJ1-5; TRBD1 is a possible D gene (5 bases). The V and J ends lost 5 bases and 6 bases respectively, with 17 bases between them. The CDR3 runs to 15 residues. This chain's CDR3 is CASSADSPTFQPQHF. Written as DNA, the CDR3 is TGTGCCAGCAGTGCAGACAGTCCCACTTTTCAGCCCCAGCATTTT.

The rearrangement joins TRBV27 to TRBJ2-1; the match to TRBD1 covers 7 bases. Germline V gene sequence: CDR1 MNHEY, CDR2 SMNVEV (reference sequence). The CDR3 is 13 residues long. Trimming at V came to 6 bases and at J to 9 bases, leaving 8 bases not matched to a gene. CDR3 sequence reads: CASSETGFGEQFF. The CDR3 coding sequence is TGTGCCAGCAGCGAGACAGGGTTTGGTGAGCAGTTCTTC.

The chain recombines TRBV5-1 with TRBJ1-2, with TRBD1 matching 7 bases. Germline CDR1 SGHRS, CDR2 YFSETQ. The junction had 12 bases not matched to a gene; V was cut back by 7 bases and J by 6 bases. CDR3 length equals 14 residues. The CDR3 nucleotides are TGCGCCAGCTCAAAGGGGGACAGCCCCCATGGCTACACCTTC. It codes for CASSKGDSPHGYTF.

V is TRBV29-1 and J is TRBJ2-3; D remains ambiguous. The V end lost 3 bases, the J end lost 3 bases, and 10 bases lay between the germline ends. The CDR3 has 13 amino acids. Germline loops: CDR1 SQVTM, CDR2 ANQGSEA. CDR3 DNA: TGCAGCGTTGACCCTCGGCCGACAGATACGCAGTATTTT. Encoded protein: CSVDPRPTDTQYF.

The gene calls are TRBV20-1 and TRBJ2-3; D possibly corresponds to TRBD2 (6 bases). The CDR3 loop spans 18 amino acids. Germline CDR1 DFQATT, CDR2 SNEGSKA (reference sequence). V was pared by 5 bases and J by 0 bases, with 24 bases between. The CDR3 loop reads CSAGAGASGLVSTDTQYF. The CDR3 DNA is TGCAGTGCTGGGGCCGGCGCCTCGGGACTCGTTAGCACAGATACGCAGTATTTT.